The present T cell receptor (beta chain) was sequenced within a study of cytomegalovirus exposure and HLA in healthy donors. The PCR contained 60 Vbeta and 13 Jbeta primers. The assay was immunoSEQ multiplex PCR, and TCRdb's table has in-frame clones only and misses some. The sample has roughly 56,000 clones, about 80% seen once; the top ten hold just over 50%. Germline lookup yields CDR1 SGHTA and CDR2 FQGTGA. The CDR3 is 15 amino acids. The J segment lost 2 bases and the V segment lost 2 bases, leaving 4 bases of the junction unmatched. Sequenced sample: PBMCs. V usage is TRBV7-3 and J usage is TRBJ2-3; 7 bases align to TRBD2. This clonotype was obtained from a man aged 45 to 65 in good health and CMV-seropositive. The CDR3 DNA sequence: TGTGCCAGCAGCTTAGTTGCGGGGGTCACAGATACGCAGTATTTT. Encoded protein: CASSLVAGVTDTQYF. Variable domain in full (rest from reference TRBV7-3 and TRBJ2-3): GAGVSQTPSNKVTEKGKYVELRCDPISGHTALYWYRQSLGQGPEFLIYFQGTGAADDSGLPNDRFFAVRPEGSVSTLKIQRTERGDSAVYLCASSLVAGVTDTQYFGPGTRLTVL.